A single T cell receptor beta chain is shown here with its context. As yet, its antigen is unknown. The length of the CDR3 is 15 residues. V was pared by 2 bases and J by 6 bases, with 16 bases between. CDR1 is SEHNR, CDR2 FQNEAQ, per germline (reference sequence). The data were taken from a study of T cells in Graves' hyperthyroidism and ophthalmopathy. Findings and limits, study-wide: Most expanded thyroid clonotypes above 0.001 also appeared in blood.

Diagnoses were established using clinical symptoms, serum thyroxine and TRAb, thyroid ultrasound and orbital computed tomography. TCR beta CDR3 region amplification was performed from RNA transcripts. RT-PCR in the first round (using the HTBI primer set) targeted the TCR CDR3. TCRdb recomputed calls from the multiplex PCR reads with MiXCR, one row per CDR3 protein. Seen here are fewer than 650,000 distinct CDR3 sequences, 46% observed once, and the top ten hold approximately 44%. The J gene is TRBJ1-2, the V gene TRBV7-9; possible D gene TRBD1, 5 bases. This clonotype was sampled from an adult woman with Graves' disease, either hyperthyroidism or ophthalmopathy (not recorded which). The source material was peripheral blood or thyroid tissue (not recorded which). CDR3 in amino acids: CASSLNRWGDDGYTF. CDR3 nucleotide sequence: TGTGCCAGCAGCTTAAATCGGTGGGGGGACGATGGCTACACCTTC.